The 6 T cell receptor beta chains below come from one sample, sequenced in a study of somatic mutations in cytotoxic T cells in rheumatoid arthritis. This table comes from immunoSEQ multiplex PCR, and its TCRdb copy is limited to in-frame clones, with some not included. The sample lists 15,000 to 20,000 clones; 74% were seen once. The specimen was CD8+ T cells sorted from blood. The receptors originated from a man aged 60 to 75 in good health.

The gene calls are TRBV9 and TRBJ1-5; unclear D gene. V was pared by 0 bases and J by 4 bases, with 5 bases between. This CDR3 has 13 amino acids. Germline V gene sequence: CDR1 SGDLS, CDR2 YYNGEE. CDR3 in DNA: TGTGCCAGCAGCGTAGACACAAATCAGCCCCAGCATTTT. It encodes CASSVDTNQPQHF.

J is TRBJ2-7 and V is TRBV19, with D perhaps matching TRBD1 (5 bases). CDR3 length: 13 amino acids. V was shortened by 1 base and J by 4 bases, with 8 bases between the two germline ends. Per germline, CDR1 LNHDA and CDR2 SQIVND (reference sequence). The CDR3 loop is CASSIGAGYEQYF. In DNA form, the CDR3 reads TGTGCCAGTAGTATAGGGGCAGGGTACGAGCAGTACTTC.

This clone has more than one count but fewer than ten. The J gene is TRBJ1-1, the V gene TRBV6-5; D gene ambiguous. V dropped 2 bases and J dropped 1 base, with 8 bases sitting between them. CDR3 length equals 14 residues. Germline-derived CDR1 and CDR2 are MNHEY and SVGAGI. Here the CDR3 DNA reads TGTGCCAGCAGTTACCCTACGTGGAACACTGAAGCTTTCTTT. Its protein is CASSYPTWNTEAFF.

The gene calls are TRBV6-6 and TRBJ2-1; 9 bases map to TRBD2. CDR3 length equals 15 residues. Trimming took 7 bases from V and 3 from J; bases not matched to a gene: 7. CDR1 MNHNY and CDR2 SVGAGI come from the germline V gene (reference sequence). The CDR3 loop is CASTPSGNHYNEQFF. In nucleotides, the CDR3 is TGTGCCAGCACCCCTAGCGGGAATCACTACAATGAGCAGTTCTTC.

This clone is deemed large. The chain links TRBV10-3 to TRBJ2-5; a weak D match, TRBD2 (6 bases). Germline V lookup: CDR1 ENHRY, CDR2 SYGVKD. Trimming pared 6 bases from V and 2 bases from J, leaving 10 bases between. The length of the CDR3 is 13 residues. CDR3 DNA: TGTGCCATCAGGTACAGCGGGCAAGAGACCCAGTACTTC. Translated, it gives CAIRYSGQETQYF.

V and J are TRBV7-8 and TRBJ2-2; D possibly corresponds to TRBD1 (6 bases). Looked up from germline, CDR1 is SGHVS and CDR2 is FQNEAQ. Trimming removed 5 bases from V and 6 bases from J, with 16 bases in between. CDR3 length: 15 residues. CDR3 sequence: CASSQSTGWAGELFF. The CDR3 coding sequence is TGTGCCAGCAGCCAGAGCACAGGGTGGGCCGGGGAGCTGTTTTTT.